These 4 T cell receptor beta chains came from one sample sequenced in a study of cytomegalovirus exposure and HLA in healthy donors. PCR was performed using 60 Vbeta and 13 Jbeta primers. The table came from immunoSEQ multiplex PCR; TCRdb's copy has only in-frame clones and leaves some out. The sample lists about 170,000 clones, about 72% occurring once. The sequenced sample consisted of PBMCs. These receptor sequences come from a human donor in good health.

This clone was recorded only once. The rearrangement links TRBV19 to TRBJ2-7, with 12 bases fitting TRBD1. Germline V gene sequence: CDR1 LNHDA, CDR2 SQIVND (reference sequence). With V trimmed by 7 bases and J by 6 bases, 4 bases remained unmatched. There are 13 residues in the CDR3. The CDR3, as DNA: TGTGCCAGTACAGGGACAGGGGGCCGCGAGCAGTACTTC. Amino acids: CASTGTGGREQYF.

This clone was observed a single time. The V call is TRBV5-4, the J call TRBJ1-2; D might be TRBD1 (5 bases). The CDR3 is 15 amino acids. V was trimmed by 2 bases and J by 0 bases, leaving 11 bases between them. The V gene's germline CDR1 is SGHNT and CDR2 YYREEE (reference sequence). CDR3 loop: CASSFSQGSNYGYTF. The CDR3 DNA follows: TGTGCCAGCAGCTTTTCCCAGGGTTCTAACTATGGCTACACCTTC.

V and J are TRBV5-6 and TRBJ1-5; D not resolved. V was trimmed by 0 bases and J by 6 bases, leaving 4 bases between them. This CDR3 has 12 amino acids. Germline assignment: CDR1 SGHDT and CDR2 YYEEEE. The CDR3 is CASSLGAQPQHF. CDR3 bases: TGTGCCAGCAGCTTGGGGGCTCAGCCCCAGCATTTT. Full variable domain (missing parts from reference TRBV5-6 and TRBJ1-5): DAGVTQSPTHLIKTRGQQVTLRCSPKSGHDTVSWYQQALGQGPQFIFQYYEEEERQRGNFPDRFSGHQFPNYSSELNVNALLLGDSALYLCASSLGAQPQHFGDGTRLSIL.

This clone was detected once. The rearrangement links TRBV13 to TRBJ1-1; 8 positions match TRBD1. Germline loops: CDR1 PRHDT, CDR2 FYEKMQ (reference sequence). The CDR3 runs 15 residues. J gave up 1 base and V 4 bases, and 5 bases lay outside the gene matches. CDR3 region: CASSSTGGRNTEAFF. The DNA for the CDR3 is TGTGCCAGCAGCTCAACAGGGGGACGGAACACTGAAGCTTTCTTT.